This TCR beta chain was captured by sequencing in a study of blood T cell repertoires in COVID-19. Across the study: Both acute and convalescent COVID-19 samples were obtained from the United States, Italy and Spain.

The V segment lost 0 bases and the J segment 5 bases; nucleotides outside the gene matches: 2. Per germline, CDR1 SGHRS and CDR2 YFSETQ. The CDR3 extends over 14 amino acids. Authors' methods: Nucleated cell number was recorded as an estimate derived from reference gene primer amplification. The protocol was immunoSEQ multiplex PCR, while the TCRdb copy is restricted to in-frame clones and leaves out a portion. V, J and clone size are those of that table, while D and trimming were read from the DNA. The sample records approximately 110,000 clones, around 70% being singletons. This clone turned up a few times.

This TCR came from a man older than 75 with COVID-19, enrolled during active disease. Sequencing used peripheral blood. The chain is built from TRBV5-1 and TRBJ2-1; TRBD1 agrees at 7 bases. CDR3 in amino acids: CASSLGQGDNEQFF. The CDR3 DNA reads as TGCGCCAGCAGCTTGGGACAGGGTGACAATGAGCAGTTCTTC.